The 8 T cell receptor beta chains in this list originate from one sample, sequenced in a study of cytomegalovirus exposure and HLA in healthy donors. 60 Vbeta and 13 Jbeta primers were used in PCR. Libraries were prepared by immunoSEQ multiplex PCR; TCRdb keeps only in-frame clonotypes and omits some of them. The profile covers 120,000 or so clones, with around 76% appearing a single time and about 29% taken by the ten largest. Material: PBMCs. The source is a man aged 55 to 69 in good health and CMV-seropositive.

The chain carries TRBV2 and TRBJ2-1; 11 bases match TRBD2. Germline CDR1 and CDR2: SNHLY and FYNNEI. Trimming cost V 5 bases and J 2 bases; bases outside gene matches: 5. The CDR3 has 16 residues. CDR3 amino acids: CASSSRLAGTYNEQFF. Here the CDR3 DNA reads TGTGCCAGCAGTTCTAGACTAGCGGGGACCTACAATGAGCAGTTCTTC.

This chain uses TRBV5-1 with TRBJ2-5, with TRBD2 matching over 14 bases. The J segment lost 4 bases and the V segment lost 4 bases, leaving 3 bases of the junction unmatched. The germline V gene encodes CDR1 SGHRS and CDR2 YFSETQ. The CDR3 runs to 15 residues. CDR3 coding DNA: TGCGCCAGCAGCAAAGGACTAGCGGGGGGAGAGACCCAGTACTTC. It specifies CASSKGLAGGETQYF.

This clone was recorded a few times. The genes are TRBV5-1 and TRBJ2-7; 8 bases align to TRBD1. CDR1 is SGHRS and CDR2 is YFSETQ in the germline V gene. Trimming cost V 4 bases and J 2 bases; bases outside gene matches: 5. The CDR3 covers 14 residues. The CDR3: CASSHGQGPYEQYF. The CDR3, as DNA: TGCGCCAGCAGCCACGGACAGGGACCCTACGAGCAGTACTTC.

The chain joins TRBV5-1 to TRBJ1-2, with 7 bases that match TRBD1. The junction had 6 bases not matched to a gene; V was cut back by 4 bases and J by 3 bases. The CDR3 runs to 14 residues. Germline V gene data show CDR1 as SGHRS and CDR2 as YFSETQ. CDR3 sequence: CASSRRQGDYGYTF. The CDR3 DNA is TGCGCCAGCAGCCGCCGACAGGGCGACTATGGCTACACCTTC.

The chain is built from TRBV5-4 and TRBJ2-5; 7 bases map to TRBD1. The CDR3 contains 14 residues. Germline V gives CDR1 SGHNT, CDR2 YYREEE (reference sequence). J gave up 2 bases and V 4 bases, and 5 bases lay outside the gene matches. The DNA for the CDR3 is TGTGCCAGCAGCCGCCGGGACAGACAAGAGACCCAGTACTTC. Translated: CASSRRDRQETQYF.

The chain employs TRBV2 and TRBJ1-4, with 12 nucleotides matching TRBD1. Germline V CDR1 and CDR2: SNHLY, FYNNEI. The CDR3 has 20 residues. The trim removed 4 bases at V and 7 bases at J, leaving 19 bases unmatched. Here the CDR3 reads CASSVGQGAQRLVVREKLFF. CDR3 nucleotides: TGTGCCAGCAGTGTGGGACAGGGGGCGCAAAGGTTGGTGGTTCGTGAAAAACTGTTTTTT.

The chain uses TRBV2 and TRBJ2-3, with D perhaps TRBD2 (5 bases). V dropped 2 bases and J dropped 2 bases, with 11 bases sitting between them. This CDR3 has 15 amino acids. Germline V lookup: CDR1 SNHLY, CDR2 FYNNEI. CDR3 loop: CASSEPSMATDTQYF. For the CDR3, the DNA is TGTGCCAGCAGTGAACCTAGCATGGCCACAGATACGCAGTATTTT.

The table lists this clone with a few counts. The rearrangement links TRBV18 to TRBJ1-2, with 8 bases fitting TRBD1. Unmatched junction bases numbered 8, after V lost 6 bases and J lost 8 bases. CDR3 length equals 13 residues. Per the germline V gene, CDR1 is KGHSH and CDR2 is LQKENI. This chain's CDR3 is CASSTGEFMGYTF. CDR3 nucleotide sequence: TGTGCCAGCTCGACAGGGGAGTTCATGGGCTACACCTTC. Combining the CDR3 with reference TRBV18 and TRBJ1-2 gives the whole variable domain NAGVMQNPRHLVRRRGQEARLRCSPMKGHSHVYWYRQLPEEGLKFMVYLQKENIIDESGMPKERFSAEFPKEGPSILRIQQVVRGDSAAYFCASSTGEFMGYTFGSGTRLTVV.